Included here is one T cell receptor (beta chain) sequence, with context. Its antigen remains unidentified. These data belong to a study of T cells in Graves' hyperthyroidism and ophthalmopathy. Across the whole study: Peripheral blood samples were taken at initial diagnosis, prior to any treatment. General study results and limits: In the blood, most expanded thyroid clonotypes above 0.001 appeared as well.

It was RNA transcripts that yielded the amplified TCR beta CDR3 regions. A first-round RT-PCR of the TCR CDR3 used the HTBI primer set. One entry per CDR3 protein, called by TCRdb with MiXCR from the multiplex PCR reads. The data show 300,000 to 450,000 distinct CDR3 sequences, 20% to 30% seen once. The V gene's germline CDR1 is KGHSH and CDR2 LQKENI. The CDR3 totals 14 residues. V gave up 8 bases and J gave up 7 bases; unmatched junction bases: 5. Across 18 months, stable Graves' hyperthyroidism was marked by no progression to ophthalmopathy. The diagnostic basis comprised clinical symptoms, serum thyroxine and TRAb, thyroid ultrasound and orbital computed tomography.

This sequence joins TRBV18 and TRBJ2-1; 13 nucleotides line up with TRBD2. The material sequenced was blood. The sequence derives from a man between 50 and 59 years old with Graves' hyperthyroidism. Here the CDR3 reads CASEPGLAGNEQFF. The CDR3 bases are TGTGCCAGCGAACCGGGACTAGCGGGAAATGAGCAGTTCTTC. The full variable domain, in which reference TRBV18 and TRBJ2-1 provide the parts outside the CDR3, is NAGVMQNPRHLVRRRGQEARLRCSPMKGHSHVYWYRQLPEEGLKFMVYLQKENIIDESGMPKERFSAEFPKEGPSILRIQQVVRGDSAAYFCASEPGLAGNEQFFGPGTRLTVL.